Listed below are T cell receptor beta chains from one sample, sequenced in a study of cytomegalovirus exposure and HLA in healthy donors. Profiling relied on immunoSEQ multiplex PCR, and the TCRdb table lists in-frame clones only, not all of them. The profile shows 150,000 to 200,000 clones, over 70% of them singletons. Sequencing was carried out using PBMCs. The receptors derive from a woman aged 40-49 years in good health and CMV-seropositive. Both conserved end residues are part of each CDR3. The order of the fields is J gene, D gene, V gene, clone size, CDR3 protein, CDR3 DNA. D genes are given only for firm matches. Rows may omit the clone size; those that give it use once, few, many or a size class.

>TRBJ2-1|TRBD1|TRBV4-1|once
CASSQTPRDRGNEQFF
TGCGCCAGCAGCCAAACACCCCGGGACAGGGGGAATGAGCAGTTCTTC
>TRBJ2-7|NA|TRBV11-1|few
CASSSGGGQSHEQYF
TGTGCCAGCAGCTCTGGCGGCGGGCAGAGCCACGAGCAGTACTTC
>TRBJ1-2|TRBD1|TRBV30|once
CAYRGLDYGYTF
TGTGCCTACAGGGGTCTTGACTATGGCTACACCTTC
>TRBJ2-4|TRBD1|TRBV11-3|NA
CASSAGQGADIQYF
TGTGCCAGCAGCGCTGGACAGGGAGCGGACATTCAGTACTTC
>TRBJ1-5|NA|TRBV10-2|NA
CATQPGGGLSQPQHF
TGCGCCACCCAACCCGGGGGGGGACTTTCACAGCCCCAGCATTTT
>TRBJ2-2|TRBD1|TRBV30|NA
CAWTSGQGIGELFF
TGTGCCTGGACTTCGGGACAGGGGATCGGGGAGCTGTTTTTT
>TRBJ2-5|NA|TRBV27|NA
CASSLTGIPQETQYF
TGTGCCAGCAGTTTAACAGGGATCCCCCAAGAGACCCAGTACTTC
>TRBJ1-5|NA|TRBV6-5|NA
CASSYDSYQPQHF
TGTGCCAGCAGTTATGACAGTTATCAGCCCCAGCATTTT
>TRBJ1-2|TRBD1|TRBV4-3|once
CASSQQGEWNGYTF
TGCGCCAGCAGTCAACAGGGGGAGTGGAATGGCTACACCTTC
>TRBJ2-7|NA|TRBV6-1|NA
CASSDRAQTYEQYF
TGTGCCAGCAGTGACAGGGCACAGACCTACGAGCAGTACTTC
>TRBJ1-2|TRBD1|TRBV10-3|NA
CAITEVGGTASYGYTF
TGTGCCATCACCGAGGTTGGGGGGACAGCCTCCTATGGCTACACCTTC
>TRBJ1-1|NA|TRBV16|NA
CASSHQGANTEAFF
TGTGCCAGCAGCCACCAAGGGGCGAACACTGAAGCTTTCTTT
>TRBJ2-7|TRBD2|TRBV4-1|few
CASSQAGTSLYEQYF
TGCGCCAGCAGCCAAGCCGGGACTAGTTTGTACGAGCAGTACTTC
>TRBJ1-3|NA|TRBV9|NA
CASSVGEVGNTIYF
TGTGCCAGCAGCGTCGGGGAGGTTGGAAACACCATATATTTT
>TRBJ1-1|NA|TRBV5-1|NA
CASSLAAGTEAFF
TGCGCCAGCAGCTTGGCAGCGGGCACTGAAGCTTTCTTT
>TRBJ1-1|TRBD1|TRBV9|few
CASSGRQGSGAFF
TGTGCCAGCAGCGGACGACAGGGGAGTGGCGCTTTCTTT
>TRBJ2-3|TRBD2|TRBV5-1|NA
CASSPLARSTDTQYF
TGCGCCAGCAGCCCACTAGCGCGTAGCACAGATACGCAGTATTTT